This T cell receptor beta chain was obtained from a study of blood T cells in healthy people across ages (dated by TCRdb to 2013 to 2016). Background for the entire study: Template switching captured roughly one uniquely barcoded TCR beta cDNA molecule per two T cells in model experiments. The donors were divided into four age groups: young (average around 17 years), middle-aged (almost 40), aged (about 60) and long-lived (about 84). Using the same blood draw, the study looked at two additional independent replicas of 1 million unique cDNA reads for two donors, one aged 18 to 30 and the other aged 80 or older. To track age-related changes in TCR beta repertoire diversity, the study relied on deep sequencing normalized with unique cDNA molecular identifiers.

The donors were roughly 38 Caucasian individuals from Russia, aged about 6 to 95 years, who were systemically healthy. Around 9.9 milliliters of peripheral blood were collected from each donor into EDTA-treated Vacutainer tubes. Ficoll-Paque density-gradient centrifugation was used to isolate PBMCs, with at least 6.5 million obtained per sample. Trizol reagent was used to extract total RNA from the PBMCs, yielding at least 5.5 micrograms per sample. Naive CD45RAhigh/CD27high T cell percentages were measured by flow cytometry on a PBMC aliquot from every donor. The library came from 5' RACE. The listed sequencing device is Illumina HiSeq 2500. A second about 7 to 11 cycle PCR used a sample-barcoded 5' primer and a J-beta primer mix. A template-switch 5' adaptor carrying 12 random nucleotides introduced a unique molecular identifier onto each TCR beta cDNA molecule. Each sample yielded at least 2.5 million CDR3-containing paired-end reads. The Mint cDNA synthesis kit, primed by a TRBC-specific oligonucleotide, was used to synthesize first-strand cDNA from all RNA. Following uracil-DNA glycosylase treatment, a first 18-cycle PCR with universal primers M1SS and BC2_uni_R was performed on all cDNA. The published analysis was carried out like this. For normalization, 1 million high-quality reads, each with a distinct molecular identifier, were randomly selected from each sample. Reads sharing molecular identifiers were discarded rather than binned into consensus sequences. MiTCR, with a Q25 quality threshold and the strictest error-elimination algorithm, was used for CDR3 identification, clonotype clustering and error correction. Lower-bound total TCR beta diversity was estimated with a nonparametric unseen species model using Euler transformation. In-frame beta chains were kept once TCRdb had trimmed the public reads at Q25 with fastp and called clones with MiXCR. All rows with the same CDR3 protein become a single entry with the most common DNA and genes. These V and J calls originate from TCRdb's pipeline instead of the authors' own analysis. The sample yields roughly 800,000 distinct CDR3 sequences; about 26% were counted once. The ten top clones hold 3% of the sample.

This clonotype has just a few counts. The target of this receptor is not known. Per-base quality was not reported, and no clone a single base away is much larger than it. Results and caveats for the whole study, not just this receptor: As age increased, observed TCR beta diversity per million T cells dropped in a roughly linear way, and a significant reduction was already evident by age about 36. Donor CMV infection status was unknown, potentially confounding age-related changes in expanded clonotypes. Conclusive comparison of naive and antigen-experienced compartments was prevented by the profiling of bulk unsorted PBMCs. Estimates of total diversity based on one million sequenced T cells were regarded as lower bounds and as underestimates. The percentage of naive T cells measured by flow cytometry correlated strongly with observed TCR beta diversity. The long-lived group showed more naive CD4+ T cells, fewer expanded clones and increased TCR diversity than the aged group, suggesting age selection.

The sample was also reused in another study, on T cells of mothers and their children. The second publication reports: Nine systemically healthy Caucasian individuals served as donors, namely three mothers together with their six children. cDNA synthesis used all of the extracted RNA, with about 1.5 ug of RNA in each 15 ul reaction. In the second PCR, the M1S primer added sample barcodes and 2-4 random nucleotides. Each mother yielded over 9.5 million TCR beta CDR3 reads and each child a few million reads. In both related and unrelated pairs, thymic selection shapes the output of TCR recombination in a similar way, with inherited differences having only a minor effect. Normalized repertoire overlap in related mother-child pairs was always slightly higher than in unrelated mother-child pairs, but the difference was never significant. With a sensitivity of about 100 clones per million clonotypes, no persistent microchimeric T cell clones were detected. In the study, deep NGS was used to compare the TCR beta repertoires of mothers and children, and features distinguishing related mother-child pairs from unrelated individuals were sought. Mothers averaged roughly 40 +/- 4 years of age and children averaged about 10 +/- 4 years. After adapter ligation was performed with NEBNext reagents, the libraries were sequenced on an Illumina HiSeq 2000 with 100+100 nt paired-end reads. To prevent cross-contamination, the mother and child libraries were prepared a month apart and were sequenced in separate runs. Between roughly 450,000 and 2,000,000 distinct TCR beta clonotypes were identified per donor. Naive TCR beta clonotypes were estimated from low-frequency clonotypes matched to each donor's FACS-determined naive share, without sorting.

The TCR sequence derives from a boy between 10 and 17 years old in good health. Sample: blood.

The CDR3 amino acid sequence is: CASSGSPGGEKLFF. The sequence in DNA is TGTGCCAGCAGTGGTAGCCCGGGGGGTGAGAAACTGTTTTTT. Recombination connected TRBV6-5 to TRBJ1-4, with TRBD1 perhaps the D gene, on 5 matching bases. From the germline V gene, CDR1 is MNHEY and CDR2 is SVGAGI. The junction shows trimming of 5 bases on V and 11 bases on J, plus 18 bases between the germline ends. Its CDR3 holds 14 amino acids, cysteine through phenylalanine. CDR3 DNA is the only sequence kept; it has 42 bases, read in frame from the first base.